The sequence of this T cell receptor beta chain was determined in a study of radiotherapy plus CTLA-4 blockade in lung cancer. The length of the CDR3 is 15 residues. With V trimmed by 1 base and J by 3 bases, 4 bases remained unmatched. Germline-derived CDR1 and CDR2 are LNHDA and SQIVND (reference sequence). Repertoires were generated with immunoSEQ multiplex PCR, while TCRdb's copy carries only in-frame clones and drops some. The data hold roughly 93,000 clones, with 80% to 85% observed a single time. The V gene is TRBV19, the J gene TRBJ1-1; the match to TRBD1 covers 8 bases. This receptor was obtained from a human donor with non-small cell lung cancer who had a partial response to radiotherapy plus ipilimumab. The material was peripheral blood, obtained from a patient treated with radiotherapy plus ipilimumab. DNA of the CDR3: TGTGCCAGTAGTATAGCAGGGGGCGCGGACACTGAAGCTTTCTTT. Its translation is CASSIAGGADTEAFF.